The 15 T cell receptor beta chains reported below all come from one sample, sequenced in a study of regulatory T cells in long-lasting Graves disease listed by TCRdb under 2021. This specimen's time point label, per the study, means: newly diagnosed GD, antithyroid drugs for less than 3 months. RNA was extracted from PBMCs in TRIzol for both TCR sequencing and RNA sequencing. The library was obtained by multiplex PCR. The sequencing machine was an Illumina HiSeq 4000. CDR3 regions were amplified by Arm-PCR with iRepertoire HTBI primers to construct TCR beta libraries. Using fastp at Q25 and MiXCR, TCRdb reprocessed the public reads and kept productive beta chains. All rows with the same CDR3 protein become a single entry with the most common DNA and genes. In all, the sample holds approximately 400,000 distinct CDR3 sequences, and 15% of those were seen once. The ten largest clonotypes hold about 8% of the sample.

The sample was also reused in another study, on T cells in Graves' hyperthyroidism and ophthalmopathy.

The sequencing used peripheral blood mononuclear cells (PBMCs), collected at new diagnosis, from a patient treated with antithyroid drugs. Receptors were obtained from a woman aged 40 to 50 with Graves disease. Donor details come from another sample of the same person, matched by shared clones.

Points on this clonotype: A read error may explain this, as a much larger clone is one base away. The gene calls are TRBV5-1 and TRBJ1-5; no clear D gene. The CDR3 loop spans 11 amino acids. The germline gives CDR1 SGHRS, CDR2 YFSETQ. V was cut by 4 bases and J by 9 bases, with 8 bases left in between. The CDR3 loop is CASSGYRPQHF. Written as DNA, the CDR3 is TGCGCCAGCAGCGGCTATCGGCCCCAGCATTTT.

This clonotype was seen a few times. The rearrangement joins TRBV11-3 to TRBJ2-4; possible D gene TRBD1, 5 bases. Trimming stripped 1 base from V and 4 bases from J, with 17 bases between. There are 17 residues in the CDR3. Germline V lookup: CDR1 SGHNT, CDR2 YENEEA. This CDR3 is CASSLGGETSPKNIQYF. For the CDR3, the DNA is TGTGCCAGCAGCTTAGGGGGCGAGACATCGCCGAAAAACATTCAGTACTTC.

This clonotype was counted many times. V and J are TRBV12-3 or TRBV12-4 and TRBJ2-5, with TRBD2 as a possible D gene (6 bases). The CDR3 is made up of 15 amino acids. V was shortened by 5 bases and J by 5 bases, with 18 bases between the two germline ends. DNA for the CDR3: TGTGCCAGCAGTCCGAGTCCCGGGACTCGGGAGACCCAGTACTTC. This encodes CASSPSPGTRETQYF.

This clonotype has ten or more counts. This chain links TRBV7-6 with TRBJ2-5, with D perhaps matching TRBD1 (6 bases). There are 15 residues in the CDR3. Germline values: CDR1 SGHVS, CDR2 FNYEAQ. Trimming left V 1 base short and J 1 base short, with 10 bases between. The CDR3 DNA reads TGTGCCAGCAGCTTAGAACAGGGTACCCAAGAGACCCAGTACTTC. The encoded protein is CASSLEQGTQETQYF. The full variable domain, its missing parts supplied by reference TRBV7-6 and TRBJ2-5, is GAGVSQSPRYKVTKRGQDVALRCDPISGHVSLYWYRQALGQGPEFLTYFNYEAQQDKSGLPNDRFSAERPEGSISTLTIQRTEQRDSAMYRCASSLEQGTQETQYFGPGTRLLVL.

The CDR3 loop reads CASSSGGQINGYTF. The CDR3, as DNA: TGCGCCAGCAGCTCGGGTGGCCAGATCAATGGCTACACCTTC. This chain links TRBV5-1 with TRBJ1-2, with D unresolved. CDR1 is SGHRS and CDR2 is YFSETQ in the germline V gene. This CDR3 has 14 residues. The V and J ends lost 3 bases and 6 bases respectively, with 15 bases between them.

This clonotype was detected many times. V usage is TRBV6-5 and J usage is TRBJ1-2, with unresolved D. The germline V and J ends were trimmed by 0 bases and 2 bases, with 7 bases remaining between them. CDR1 and CDR2 from the germline V gene are MNHEY and SVGAGI. The CDR3 sequence is 14 residues long. The CDR3 nucleotides read TGTGCCAGCAGTTACTCGACCAGAAACTATGGCTACACCTTC. This gives the protein CASSYSTRNYGYTF.

This clonotype was picked up a small number of times. A read error is possible here, since a much larger clone lies one base away. The V call is TRBV28, the J call TRBJ2-7; D gene unclear. Germline V lookup: CDR1 MDHEN, CDR2 SYDVKM. This CDR3 spans 13 amino acids. Trimming removed 7 bases from V and 7 bases from J, with 17 bases in between. This CDR3 reads CASKWSGYNEQYF. CDR3 coding DNA: TGTGCCAGCAAATGGTCCGGCTACAATGAGCAGTACTTC.

Many counts were recorded for this clonotype. V is TRBV5-1 and J is TRBJ2-7; 8 nucleotides line up with TRBD1. This CDR3 comprises 14 residues. Germline lookup yields CDR1 SGHRS and CDR2 YFSETQ. V gave up 4 bases and J gave up 3 bases; unmatched junction bases: 6. The DNA of the CDR3 is TGCGCCAGCAGCAAGGACAGGGCCTTCTACGAGCAGTACTTC. This translates into CASSKDRAFYEQYF.

This clonotype was recorded at least ten times. V usage is TRBV28 and J usage is TRBJ2-7; the D call may be TRBD1 or TRBD2 (5 bases each). This CDR3 region has 14 residues. Per germline, CDR1 MDHEN and CDR2 SYDVKM. V gave up 4 bases and J gave up 2 bases, with 12 bases separating them. The CDR3 region has the DNA TGTGCCAGCAGTTCGGGGCAAAATACCTACGAGCAGTACTTC. Translation: CASSSGQNTYEQYF.

This clonotype has a count of ten or more. This chain joins TRBV12-5 and TRBJ1-5, with D unresolved. Trimming shortened V by 3 bases and J by 7 bases, and 19 bases separated the two germline ends. Germline CDR1 LGHNT, CDR2 FRNRAP. CDR3 size: 16 residues. CDR3 in DNA: TGTGCTAGTGGTTTCCTAAAAACCGTCTTAGGCCAGCCCCAGCATTTT. Translation gives CASGFLKTVLGQPQHF.

This clonotype showed up many times. This chain joins TRBV5-6 and TRBJ2-2; TRBD2 matches at 11 bases. After removal of 5 bases from V and 9 bases from J, the junction contained 15 bases not matched to a gene. This CDR3 region has 17 residues. Germline CDR1 reads SGHDT; CDR2 reads YYEEEE. Here the CDR3 reads CASSSPGLAEPRRELFF. CDR3 sequence (DNA): TGTGCCAGCAGTTCCCCGGGACTAGCGGAACCACGGAGGGAGCTGTTTTTT.

This clonotype showed up many times. V and J are TRBV20-1 and TRBJ1-1; D is uncertain. The CDR3 consists of 15 residues. Germline V CDR1 and CDR2: DFQATT, SNEGSKA (reference sequence). Trimming removed 0 bases from V and 1 base from J, with 12 bases in between. The CDR3 DNA sequence: TGCAGTGCTAGAGATGCTCACACACAGAACACTGAAGCTTTCTTT. Residues: CSARDAHTQNTEAFF.

The chain joins TRBV20-1 to TRBJ1-5; the match to TRBD1 covers 7 bases. The germline V gene has CDR1 DFQATT and CDR2 SNEGSKA (reference sequence). This CDR3 has 13 residues. V dropped 0 bases and J dropped 6; count of bases not matched to a gene: 2. Written as DNA, the CDR3 is TGCAGTGCTAGAGAGGCAGGGGGTCAGCCCCAGCATTTT. It codes for CSAREAGGQPQHF.

This clonotype was observed at least ten times. The chain recombines TRBV29-1 with TRBJ2-1; 8 nucleotides match TRBD2. The CDR3 consists of 13 residues. The germline gives CDR1 SQVTM, CDR2 ANQGSEA. Trimming at V came to 5 bases and at J to 3 bases, leaving 3 bases not matched to a gene. This chain's CDR3 is CSVKGLDYNEQFF. The CDR3 bases are TGCAGCGTTAAGGGACTAGACTACAATGAGCAGTTCTTC.

J is TRBJ1-2 and V is TRBV6-1, with 9 bases aligning to TRBD1. The CDR3 has 15 amino acids. With 6 bases clipped from V and 4 bases from J, the junction kept 9 bases outside the gene matches. Germline values: CDR1 MNHNS, CDR2 SASEGT. CDR3 loop: CASSNPGQGTYGYTF. For the CDR3, the DNA is TGTGCCAGCAGCAATCCGGGACAGGGAACCTATGGCTACACCTTC.